The TCR beta chain described here comes from a study of T cell responses to AZD1222 COVID-19 vaccine. Here immunoSEQ multiplex PCR was the method, and the copy in TCRdb shows in-frame clones only, minus some. The sample consists of about 91,000 clones, nearly 90% of them appearing once. Germline V gene lookup returns CDR1 SGHRS and CDR2 YFSETQ. With 0 bases removed from V and 6 bases from J, the gap between germline ends came to 9 bases. CDR3 length: 14 amino acids. The rearrangement uses TRBV5-1 and TRBJ2-2, with no clear D. The material sequenced was peripheral blood, taken on day 0 of AZD1222 vaccination. This sequence originates from an adult in good health. The DNA of the CDR3 is TGCGCCAGCAGCTTGGCCTCGGAAGCCGGGGAGCTGTTTTTT. Translating it yields CASSLASEAGELFF.